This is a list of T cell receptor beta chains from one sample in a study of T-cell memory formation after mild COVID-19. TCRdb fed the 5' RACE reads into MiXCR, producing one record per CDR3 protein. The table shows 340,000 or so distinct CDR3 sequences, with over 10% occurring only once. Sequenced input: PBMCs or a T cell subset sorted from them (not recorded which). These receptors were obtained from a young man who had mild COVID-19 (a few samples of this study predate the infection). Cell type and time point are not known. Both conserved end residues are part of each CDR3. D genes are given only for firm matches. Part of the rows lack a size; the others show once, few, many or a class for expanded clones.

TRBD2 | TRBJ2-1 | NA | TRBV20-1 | CSSTGTSGVNEQFF | TGCAGCTCAACCGGGACTAGCGGGGTTAATGAGCAGTTCTTC
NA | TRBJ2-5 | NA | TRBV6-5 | CASSYSSSGLGETQYF | TGTGCCAGCAGTTACTCGAGTTCGGGATTAGGAGAGACCCAGTACTTC
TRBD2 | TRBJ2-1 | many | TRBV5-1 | CASSLASGVSYNEQFF | TGCGCCAGCAGCTTGGCTAGCGGGGTGTCCTACAATGAGCAGTTCTTC
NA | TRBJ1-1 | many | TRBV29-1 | CSVGTGWGMNTEAFF | TGCAGCGTAGGAACAGGTTGGGGCATGAACACTGAAGCTTTCTTT
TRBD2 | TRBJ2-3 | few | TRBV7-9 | CASSLGDYRTDTQYF | TGTGCCAGCAGCTTGGGGGACTACCGCACAGATACGCAGTATTTT
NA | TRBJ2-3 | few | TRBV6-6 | CASSRGGFTDTQYF | TGTGCCAGCTCTAGGGGAGGATTCACAGATACGCAGTATTTT
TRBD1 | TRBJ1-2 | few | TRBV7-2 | CASSLSTGVNYGYTF | TGTGCCAGCAGCTTGTCGACAGGGGTTAACTATGGCTACACCTTC
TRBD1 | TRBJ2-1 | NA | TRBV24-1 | CATSDRPGDRVNEQFF | TGTGCCACCAGTGATCGGCCGGGGGACAGGGTGAATGAGCAGTTCTTC
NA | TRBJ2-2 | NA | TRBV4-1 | CASKREVGTGELFF | TGCGCCAGCAAGAGAGAGGTGGGGACCGGGGAGCTGTTTTTT
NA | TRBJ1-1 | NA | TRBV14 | CASSQAWRVTEAFF | TGTGCCAGCAGCCAAGCATGGCGGGTCACTGAAGCTTTCTTT
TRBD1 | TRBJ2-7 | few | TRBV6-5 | CASSSTQGIFEQYF | TGTGCCAGCAGTTCGACACAGGGGATTTTCGAGCAGTACTTC
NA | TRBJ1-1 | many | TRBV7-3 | CASSQGNTEAFF | TGTGCCAGCAGCCAGGGGAACACTGAAGCTTTCTTT
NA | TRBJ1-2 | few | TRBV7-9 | CASSKMRTVANYGYTF | TGTGCCAGCAGCAAAATGCGGACGGTAGCTAACTATGGCTACACCTTC
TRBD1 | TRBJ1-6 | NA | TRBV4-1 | CASSQAQGATRSPLHF | TGCGCCAGCAGCCAGGCACAGGGGGCTACCCGCTCACCCCTCCACTTT
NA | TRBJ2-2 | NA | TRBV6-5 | CASSSRKRNTGELFF | TGTGCCAGCAGTTCTCGTAAGCGGAACACCGGGGAGCTGTTTTTT
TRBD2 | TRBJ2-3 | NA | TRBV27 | CASLSGGADTQYF | TGTGCCAGCCTTAGCGGGGGGGCAGATACGCAGTATTTT
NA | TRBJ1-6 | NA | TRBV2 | CASSLGAPLHF | TGTGCCAGCAGTCTCGGAGCACCCCTCCACTTT
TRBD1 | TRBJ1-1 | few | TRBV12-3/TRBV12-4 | CASKLGQGSTEAFF | TGTGCCAGCAAACTGGGACAGGGGAGCACTGAAGCTTTCTTT
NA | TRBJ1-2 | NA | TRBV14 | CASSPRGAHGYTF | TGTGCCAGCAGCCCCAGGGGAGCCCATGGCTACACCTTC
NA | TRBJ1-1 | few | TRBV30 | CAWRGMNTEAFF | TGTGCCTGGAGGGGGATGAACACTGAAGCTTTCTTT
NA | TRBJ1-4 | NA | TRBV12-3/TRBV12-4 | CASSLASMNEKLFF | TGTGCCAGCAGTTTAGCCAGCATGAATGAAAAACTGTTTTTT
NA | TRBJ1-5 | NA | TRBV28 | CASSLAVGNQPQHF | TGTGCCAGCAGTTTAGCGGTGGGAAATCAGCCCCAGCATTTT
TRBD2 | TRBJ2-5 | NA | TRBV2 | CASSGGREGETQYF | TGTGCCAGCAGTGGAGGAAGGGAGGGGGAGACCCAGTACTTC
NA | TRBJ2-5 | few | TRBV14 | CASSLPGGETQYF | TGTGCCAGCAGCCTCCCAGGAGGGGAGACCCAGTACTTC
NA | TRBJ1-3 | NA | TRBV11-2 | CASSRLFPGNTIYF | TGTGCCAGCAGCCGACTCTTCCCCGGAAACACCATATATTTT